The 20 T cell receptor beta chains presented below share a single source sample, sequenced in a study of cytomegalovirus exposure and HLA in healthy donors. PCR primers comprised 60 Vbeta and 13 Jbeta primers. Here immunoSEQ multiplex PCR was the method, and the copy in TCRdb shows in-frame clones only, minus some. The data hold 110,000 to 150,000 clones, with 60% to 80% observed a single time. The sequenced sample was PBMCs. The receptors come from a male donor in good health and CMV-seronegative.

This clone was detected only once. This chain uses TRBV7-8 with TRBJ1-2; 9 bases fit TRBD1. Trimming cost V 5 bases and J 4 bases; bases outside gene matches: 11. This CDR3 has 16 residues. CDR1 and CDR2 from the germline V gene are SGHVS and FQNEAQ. The CDR3: CASSTRTGAKSYGYTF. DNA of the CDR3: TGTGCCAGCAGCACACGGACAGGGGCTAAAAGCTATGGCTACACCTTC.

J is TRBJ2-7 and V is TRBV2, with D perhaps matching TRBD1 (5 bases). Trimming shortened V by 7 bases and J by 1 base, and 17 bases separated the two germline ends. Germline CDR1 and CDR2: SNHLY and FYNNEI. There are 15 residues in the CDR3. CDR3 nucleotide sequence: TGTGCCAGCAAGGTCTCGCAGGGCTCTTCCTACGAGCAGTACTTC. Protein sequence: CASKVSQGSSYEQYF.

The J gene is TRBJ1-1, the V gene TRBV7-8, with TRBD1 as a possible D gene (5 bases). Trimming removed 1 base from V and 4 bases from J, with 13 bases in between. The CDR3 length is 15 residues. Germline V gene data show CDR1 as SGHVS and CDR2 as FQNEAQ. Here the CDR3 DNA reads TGTGCCAGCAGCTTAGTGTCTGGGGGGAGCACTGAAGCTTTCTTT. The encoded protein is CASSLVSGGSTEAFF.

This sequence joins TRBV6-5 and TRBJ1-5; D unclear. CDR1 is MNHEY and CDR2 is SVGAGI in the germline V gene. Trimming removed 4 bases from V and 0 bases from J, with 4 bases in between. This CDR3 comprises 13 residues. DNA for the CDR3: TGTGCCAGCAGTTCCCGTAGCAATCAGCCCCAGCATTTT. Encoded protein: CASSSRSNQPQHF.

The V call is TRBV9, the J call TRBJ2-3; TRBD2 matches 8 bases. Trimming cost V 5 bases and J 0 bases; bases outside gene matches: 5. The CDR3 consists of 15 residues. From germline, CDR1 is SGDLS and CDR2 YYNGEE. In DNA form, the CDR3 reads TGTGCCAGCAGTCGGGGGGGCCCCAGCACAGATACGCAGTATTTT. It yields the protein CASSRGGPSTDTQYF. The variable domain in full, completed from reference TRBV9 and TRBJ2-3, reads DSGVTQTPKHLITATGQRVTLRCSPRSGDLSVYWYQQSLDQGLQFLIQYYNGEERAKGNILERFSAQQFPDLHSELNLSSLELGDSALYFCASSRGGPSTDTQYFGPGTRLTVL.

The rearrangement links TRBV7-2 to TRBJ2-7; 10 bases line up with TRBD2. CDR1 is SGHTA, CDR2 FQGNSA, per germline. This CDR3 spans 15 amino acids. V lost 1 base to trimming and J lost 4 bases; unmatched junction nucleotides: 4. The DNA of the CDR3 is TGTGCCAGCAGCTTAGATAGCGGGGGGACATACGAGCAGTACTTC. This codes for CASSLDSGGTYEQYF.

CDR3 coding DNA: TGTGCCAGCAGTTCACGCTACGAGCAGTACTTC. Amino acid sequence: CASSSRYEQYF. The rearrangement uses TRBV27 and TRBJ2-5; D gene ambiguous. The J call may be wrong; the DNA end is better matched by TRBJ2-7. Per the germline V gene, CDR1 is MNHEY and CDR2 is SMNVEV (reference sequence). The CDR3 extends over 11 amino acids.

With regard to this clone: A junction boundary mismatches the germline segment, possibly from a read error. This chain links TRBV7-7 with TRBJ2-1, with D perhaps matching TRBD2 (5 bases). The germline gives CDR1 SSHAT, CDR2 FNYEAQ (reference sequence). This CDR3 contains 14 residues. The CDR3 nucleotides read TGTGCTAGCAGCGAAGAGGGAGAGTACAATGAGCAGTTCTTC. Its translation: CASSEEGEYNEQFF.

This clone ranks as medium-sized (0.01 to 0.1%). The gene calls are TRBV2 and TRBJ1-2; a possible D gene is TRBD1 (6 bases). This CDR3 is built from 15 residues. Trimming left V 1 base short and J 8 bases short, with 17 bases between. The V gene's germline CDR1 is SNHLY and CDR2 FYNNEI. The CDR3 protein is CASSEGGTGWGGYTF. The DNA for the CDR3 is TGTGCCAGCAGTGAAGGAGGAACAGGGTGGGGGGGCTACACCTTC.

The V call is TRBV20-1, the J call TRBJ1-1, with D possibly matching TRBD1 (6 bases). Trimming pared 7 bases from V and 4 bases from J, leaving 10 bases between. The CDR3 extends over 11 amino acids. Per germline, CDR1 DFQATT and CDR2 SNEGSKA (reference sequence). The CDR3 loop reads CSGTGLTEAFF. For the CDR3, the DNA is TGCAGTGGCACAGGGCTCACTGAAGCTTTCTTT.

This clone was seen only once. The rearrangement links TRBV10-2 to TRBJ1-4; 8 bases agree with TRBD1. CDR1 and CDR2 from the germline V gene are WSHSY and SAAADI. After removal of 8 bases from V and 7 bases from J, the junction contained 12 bases not matched to a gene. This CDR3 is 15 amino acids long. CDR3 DNA: TGCGCCAGCTCCAATCAGGGGACAGGACGTGAAAAACTGTTTTTT. As protein: CASSNQGTGREKLFF.

This clone has a handful of counts. The rearrangement uses TRBV5-6 and TRBJ2-2; TRBD2 is a possible D gene (5 bases). V lost 0 bases, J lost 7 bases, and 10 bases lay in between. The CDR3 runs to 14 residues. Germline CDR1 is SGHDT and CDR2 is YYEEEE. CDR3 region: CASSLARGFGELFF. The CDR3 DNA sequence: TGTGCCAGCAGCTTGGCCCGGGGTTTCGGGGAGCTGTTTTTT. Together with reference TRBV5-6 and TRBJ2-2, the CDR3 gives the full variable domain: DAGVTQSPTHLIKTRGQQVTLRCSPKSGHDTVSWYQQALGQGPQFIFQYYEEEERQRGNFPDRFSGHQFPNYSSELNVNALLLGDSALYLCASSLARGFGELFFGEGSRLTVL.

About this clone: One end of the junction is discordant with germline, which a read error may explain. The rearrangement links TRBV2 to TRBJ2-4, with TRBD1 matching 7 bases. CDR1 and CDR2 (germline): SNHLY, FYNNEI. CDR3 length: 16 residues. DNA for the CDR3: TGTGCCAGCAGTGAAGCAAGGACAGGTTTCAAAAACAGTCAGTACTTC. This encodes CASSEARTGFKNSQYF.

Concerning this clone: The junction does not match germline at one end; this may be a read error. J is TRBJ1-2 and V is TRBV11-1; D not certain. CDR3 length: 10 amino acids. CDR1 and CDR2 (germline): SGHAT, FQDESV (reference sequence). This CDR3 reads CASSREIRDF. The CDR3 DNA sequence: TGTGCCAGCAGCCGAGAGATCCGGGATTTC.

Concerning this clone itself: Other DNA sequences in this sample translate to the same CDR3. This CDR3 reads CASSLPGQGNTGELFF. The CDR3 nucleotides are TGTGCCAGCAGCTTGCCGGGACAGGGGAACACCGGGGAGCTGTTTTTT. V usage is TRBV5-6 and J usage is TRBJ2-2; 9 nucleotides agree with TRBD1. The trim removed 1 base at V and 1 base at J, leaving 2 bases unmatched. Germline CDR1 is SGHDT and CDR2 is YYEEEE. CDR3 length equals 16 residues.

This sequence joins TRBV7-9 and TRBJ2-5; the match to TRBD2 covers 11 bases. Judging by the DNA end, TRBJ2-7 fits better; the J call may be wrong. This CDR3 has 15 amino acids. The V gene's germline CDR1 is SEHNR and CDR2 FQNEAQ (reference sequence). The CDR3 DNA sequence: TGTGCCAGCAGCGTCACTAGCGGGAGTCTCCACGAGCAGTACTTC. Its translation: CASSVTSGSLHEQYF.

The rearrangement joins TRBV15 to TRBJ2-1, with D maybe TRBD2 (5 bases). V was pared by 4 bases and J by 4 bases, with 11 bases between. CDR1 and CDR2 from the germline V gene are LNHNV and YYDKDF (reference sequence). This CDR3 has 14 amino acids. CDR3 in DNA: TGTGCCACCAGCAACGGACTTTCTTACAATGAGCAGTTCTTC. It translates to CATSNGLSYNEQFF. Looking up the rest from reference TRBV15 and TRBJ2-1 gives the full variable domain: DAMVIQNPRYQVTQFGKPVTLSCSQTLNHNVMYWYQQKSSQAPKLLFHYYDKDFNNEADTPDNFQSRRPNTSFCFLDIRSPGLGDTAMYLCATSNGLSYNEQFFGPGTRLTVL.

This clone was seen only a few times. The chain is built from TRBV10-2 and TRBJ2-7; perhaps TRBD1 as D (6 bases). Germline CDR1 is WSHSY and CDR2 is SAAADI. CDR3 length: 18 amino acids. V shed 8 bases and J shed 0 bases, with 26 bases lying between them. The CDR3 reads CASLPAGTSGGYSYEQYF. CDR3 DNA sequence: TGCGCCAGCCTGCCCGCCGGGACATCAGGAGGTTACTCCTACGAGCAGTACTTC.

This chain connects TRBV19 to TRBJ1-1; 10 nucleotides match TRBD1. After removal of 5 bases from V and 6 bases from J, the junction contained 3 bases not matched to a gene. The CDR3 spans 13 residues. Germline CDR1 reads LNHDA; CDR2 reads SQIVND (reference sequence). The CDR3 here is CASSSTGGSEAFF. For the CDR3, the DNA is TGTGCCAGTAGTTCGACAGGGGGCTCTGAAGCTTTCTTT.

This clone was seen once. The chain uses TRBV7-9 and TRBJ1-3, with a possible D match to TRBD1 (5 bases). The V and J ends lost 5 bases and 0 bases respectively, with 17 bases between them. From germline, CDR1 is SEHNR and CDR2 FQNEAQ (reference sequence). The CDR3 consists of 17 residues. The CDR3 sequence is CASSPLGQGLSGNTIYF. The CDR3 DNA reads as TGTGCCAGCAGCCCCCTCGGGCAGGGCCTCTCTGGAAACACCATATATTTT.